Listed below are T cell receptor beta chains from one sample, sequenced in a study of blood T cell repertoires in COVID-19. The assay was immunoSEQ multiplex PCR, and TCRdb's table has in-frame clones only and misses some. Of about 260,000 clones detected, 75% to 90% appear once; the ten largest clones hold approximately 2%. Sequenced sample: peripheral blood. The origin of the receptors is a man aged 25-40 years with active or convalescent COVID-19. CDR3s include the opening cysteine and the closing phenylalanine or tryptophan. Each record gives: J gene, clone size, CDR3 length, V gene, D gene, CDR3 protein, CDR3 DNA. A D gene is named only where the DNA matches it firmly. Part of the rows lack a size; the others show once, few, many or a class for expanded clones.

>TRBJ2-7|-|14|TRBV27|-
CASSLQGWHYEQYF
TGTGCCAGCAGTCTACAGGGCTGGCACTACGAGCAGTACTTC
>TRBJ1-4|-|13|TRBV5-8|TRBD1
CASSIRGQEKLFF
TGTGCCAGCAGCATAAGGGGGCAGGAAAAACTGTTTTTT
>TRBJ2-7|-|13|TRBV7-9|-
CASSLAGAHEQYF
TGTGCCAGCAGCTTAGCAGGGGCCCACGAGCAGTACTTC
>TRBJ2-2|-|17|TRBV18|TRBD2
CASSPRGLAGGRVELFF
TGTGCCAGCTCACCACGGGGACTAGCGGGGGGCCGTGTGGAGCTGTTTTTT
>TRBJ1-1|-|15|TRBV6-5|-
CASSKPGGRGTEAFF
TGTGCCAGCAGTAAACCGGGAGGTCGGGGGACTGAAGCTTTCTTT
>TRBJ2-7|once|16|TRBV11-2|-
CASSPLNRRSSYEQYF
TGTGCCAGCAGCCCTTTGAACAGGCGCAGCTCCTACGAGCAGTACTTC
>TRBJ2-7|-|12|TRBV5-8|TRBD1
CASSLDRVEQYF
TGTGCCAGCAGCTTAGACAGGGTCGAGCAGTACTTC
>TRBJ2-1|-|15|TRBV19|-
CARETGGLWYNEQFF
TGTGCCAGGGAGACTGGGGGGTTATGGTACAATGAGCAGTTCTTC
>TRBJ2-5|few|17|TRBV18|TRBD1
CASSNYAGTGPQETQYF
TGTGCCAGCTCAAACTACGCCGGGACAGGGCCCCAAGAGACCCAGTACTTC
>TRBJ1-4|-|14|TRBV2|-
CASRLRDMYEKLFF
TGTGCCAGCCGACTAAGAGATATGTATGAAAAACTGTTTTTT
>TRBJ2-7|few|13|TRBV7-9|TRBD1
CASSLGQGKEQYF
TGTGCCAGCAGCTTAGGACAGGGTAAAGAGCAGTACTTC
>TRBJ2-1|-|14|TRBV9|-
CASSVVTGQGEQFF
TGTGCCAGCAGCGTAGTTACAGGGCAGGGTGAGCAGTTCTTC
>TRBJ1-1|-|15|TRBV11-2|-
CASSLTGLRYTEAFF
TGTGCCAGCAGCTTGACGGGACTGCGATACACTGAAGCTTTCTTT
>TRBJ1-6|-|17|TRBV19|-
CASSQRVGANYNSPLHF
TGTGCCAGTAGCCAAAGGGTGGGGGCGAACTATAATTCACCCCTCCACTTT
>TRBJ2-3|-|14|TRBV29-1|TRBD2
CSVFLAGGHEAQYF
TGCAGCGTGTTCCTAGCGGGGGGGCATGAGGCGCAGTATTTT
>TRBJ1-4|-|13|TRBV12-3/TRBV12-4|TRBD1
CASDRGTNEKLFF
TGTGCCAGCGACAGGGGCACTAATGAAAAACTGTTTTTT
>TRBJ2-2|few|14|TRBV3-1/TRBV3-2|-
CASSQARNTGELFF
TGTGCCAGCAGCCAAGCGAGGAACACCGGGGAGCTGTTTTTT
>TRBJ1-2|-|13|TRBV18|TRBD1
CASSGDRGYGYTF
TGTGCCAGCTCAGGGGACAGGGGCTATGGCTACACCTTC
>TRBJ2-7|-|16|TRBV28|TRBD1
CASTPGGQGISYEQYF
TGTGCCAGCACCCCAGGGGGACAGGGGATTTCCTACGAGCAGTACTTC
>TRBJ1-2|-|12|TRBV5-4|-
CASSRPQGGYTF
TGTGCCAGCAGCCGGCCCCAGGGTGGCTACACCTTC
>TRBJ2-2|-|13|TRBV6-4|-
CASSVRSTGELFF
TGTGCCAGCAGTGTACGGAGTACCGGGGAGCTGTTTTTT
>TRBJ1-2|once|16|TRBV14|-
CASSQVRRGPEDGYTF
TGTGCCAGCAGCCAAGTAAGGCGGGGCCCTGAGGATGGCTACACCTTC
>TRBJ1-6|-|17|TRBV5-1|TRBD1
CASSLGQGGSYNSPLHF
TGCGCCAGCAGCTTGGGACAGGGTGGCTCCTATAATTCACCCCTCCACTTT
>TRBJ1-1|-|13|TRBV11-2|-
CASSLDSGAQAFF
TGTGCCAGCAGCTTAGATTCTGGAGCACAAGCTTTCTTT